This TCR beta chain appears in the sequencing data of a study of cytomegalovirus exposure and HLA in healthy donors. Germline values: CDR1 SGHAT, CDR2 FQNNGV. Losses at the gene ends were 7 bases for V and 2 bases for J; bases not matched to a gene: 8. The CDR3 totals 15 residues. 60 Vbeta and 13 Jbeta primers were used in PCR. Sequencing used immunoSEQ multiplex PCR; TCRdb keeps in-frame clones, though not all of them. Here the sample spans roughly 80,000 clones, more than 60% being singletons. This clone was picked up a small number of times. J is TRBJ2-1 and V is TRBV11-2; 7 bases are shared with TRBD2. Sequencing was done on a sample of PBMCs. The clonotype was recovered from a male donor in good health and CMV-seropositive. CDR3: CASKIREETYNEQFF. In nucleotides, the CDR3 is TGTGCCAGCAAGATCCGGGAGGAAACCTACAATGAGCAGTTCTTC. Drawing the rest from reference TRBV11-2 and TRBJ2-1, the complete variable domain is EAGVAQSPRYKIIEKRQSVAFWCNPISGHATLYWYQQILGQGPKLLIQFQNNGVVDDSQLPKDRFSAERLKGVDSTLKIQPAKLEDSAVYLCASKIREETYNEQFFGPGTRLTVL.